This T cell receptor beta chain was sequenced during a study of T cells in Graves' hyperthyroidism and ophthalmopathy. There are 12 residues in the CDR3. The V gene's germline CDR1 is SGHTA and CDR2 FQGNSA. Trimming took 5 bases from V and 10 from J, leaving 12 bases between them. Amplified TCR beta CDR3 regions came from RNA transcripts. The TCR CDR3 first-round RT-PCR relied on the HTBI primer set. TCRdb called the multiplex PCR reads again in MiXCR, with one record for every CDR3 protein. The repertoire holds some 770,000 distinct CDR3 sequences, with 16% as singletons. This clonotype was counted a few times. Recently diagnosed hyperthyroidism of less than 2 months' duration affected patients aged 18 to 65. In making diagnoses, clinical symptoms, serum thyroxine and TRAb, thyroid ultrasound and orbital computed tomography were all used.

The TCR originated in a man aged 18 to 29 with Graves' hyperthyroidism. The specimen sequenced was blood. The rearrangement links TRBV7-2 to TRBJ2-1; tentative D call: TRBD2 (5 bases). The CDR3: CASSLTRAEQFF. CDR3 nucleotide sequence: TGTGCCAGCAGCCTGACGCGGGCCGAGCAGTTCTTC.